The 6 T cell receptor beta chains given below trace back to one sample, sequenced in a study of T-cell reconstitution after alpha-beta-depleted transplantation in children. Unique molecular identifiers tagged the TCRbeta library. Via MiXCR, TCRdb re-called the PCR reads, giving one row per CDR3 protein. The profile shows 70,000 to 100,000 distinct CDR3 sequences, more than 10% of them singletons. The sample consisted of PBMCs from the stem cell graft donor, taken from the stem cell graft. The receptor set was obtained from a human donor who donated a stem cell graft to a child with inherited bone marrow failure.

Many counts were recorded for this clonotype. This sequence joins TRBV20-1 and TRBJ2-3, with TRBD2 matching over 10 bases. This CDR3 has 14 amino acids. Germline CDR1 is DFQATT and CDR2 is SNEGSKA (reference sequence). The junction had 2 bases not matched to a gene; V was cut back by 1 base and J by 4 bases. The chain's CDR3 is CSARVGLAADTQYF. The CDR3 coding sequence is TGCAGTGCTAGAGTCGGACTAGCGGCAGATACGCAGTATTTT.

The chain recombines TRBV9 with TRBJ1-2; tentative D call: TRBD1 (5 bases). V lost 0 bases, J lost 2 bases, and 8 bases lay in between. Germline assignment: CDR1 SGDLS and CDR2 YYNGEE. The CDR3 covers 14 residues. As DNA, the CDR3 is TGTGCCAGCAGCGTAGGGGGCGACAACTATGGCTACACCTTC. Translation: CASSVGGDNYGYTF.

This clonotype has just a few counts. The rearrangement joins TRBV7-3 to TRBJ2-1; 7 bases align to TRBD2. CDR3 length: 20 amino acids. V lost 5 bases to trimming and J lost 5 bases; unmatched junction nucleotides: 24. Germline V CDR1 and CDR2: SGHTA, FQGTGA. CDR3 coding DNA: TGTGCCAGCAGCCCACAACCGGGACTAACTTACCTTAATTCAAACAATGAGCAGTTCTTC. Protein product: CASSPQPGLTYLNSNNEQFF.

At least ten counts were recorded for this clonotype. CDR3 region: CASSPPGDTEAFF. CDR3 sequence (DNA): TGTGCCAGCTCACCCCCGGGGGACACTGAAGCTTTCTTT. The chain combines TRBV18 with TRBJ1-1; D might be TRBD1 (5 bases). The CDR3 loop spans 13 amino acids. CDR1 KGHSH and CDR2 LQKENI come from the germline V gene. The V and J ends lost 3 bases and 3 bases respectively, with 8 bases between them.

The chain joins TRBV29-1 to TRBJ2-5; 8 bases agree with TRBD1. Germline V gives CDR1 SQVTM, CDR2 ANQGSEA. The CDR3 spans 14 residues. The V gene end was trimmed by 6 bases and the J gene end by 8 bases; junction bases not matched to a gene: 14. The CDR3 DNA reads as TGCAGCGTCCAAAGCCGGGACAGGTCTCAAACCCAGTACTTC. Encoded protein: CSVQSRDRSQTQYF.

This clonotype came up many times. The chain couples TRBV5-1 to TRBJ2-1, with TRBD2 matching over 11 bases. Unmatched junction bases numbered 1, after V lost 5 bases and J lost 3 bases. Germline values: CDR1 SGHRS, CDR2 YFSETQ. The CDR3 loop spans 14 amino acids. CDR3 amino acids: CASRGLAGYNEQFF. The CDR3 DNA is TGCGCCAGCAGAGGACTAGCGGGCTACAATGAGCAGTTCTTC.